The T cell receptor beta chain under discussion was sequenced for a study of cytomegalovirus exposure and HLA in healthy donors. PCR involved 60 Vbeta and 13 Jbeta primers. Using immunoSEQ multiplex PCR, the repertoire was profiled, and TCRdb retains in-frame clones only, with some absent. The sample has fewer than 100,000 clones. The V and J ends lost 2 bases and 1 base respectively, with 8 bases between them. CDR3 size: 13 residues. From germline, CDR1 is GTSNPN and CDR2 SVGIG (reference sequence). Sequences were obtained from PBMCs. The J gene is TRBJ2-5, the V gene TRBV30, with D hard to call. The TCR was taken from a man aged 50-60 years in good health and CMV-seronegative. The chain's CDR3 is CAWSSKFQETQYF. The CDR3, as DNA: TGTGCCTGGAGTTCTAAGTTCCAAGAGACCCAGTACTTC.